Given below is one T cell receptor (beta chain) in context. Its cognate antigen is unknown. These data come from a study of cytomegalovirus exposure and HLA in healthy donors. Study-wide results and limits: Several of the most significant clusters were apparently associated with common viral pathogens in a later analysis. Cytomegalovirus-associated TCR beta chains were listed, numbering over 150.

The PCR ran on 60 Vbeta and 13 Jbeta primers. The data were produced by immunoSEQ multiplex PCR, yet TCRdb's version contains in-frame clones alone and is incomplete. The data show about 150,000 clones, 82% seen once. The J segment lost 6 bases and the V segment lost 6 bases, leaving 6 bases of the junction unmatched. The germline gives CDR1 SQVTM, CDR2 ANQGSEA. There are 13 residues in the CDR3. The chain couples TRBV29-1 to TRBJ1-5; 9 bases fit TRBD1. The receptor was isolated from a male donor in good health and CMV-seronegative. Material: PBMCs. The CDR3 DNA follows: TGCAGCGTCGGGACAGGGCTAGGTCAGCCCCAGCATTTT. This gives the protein CSVGTGLGQPQHF.